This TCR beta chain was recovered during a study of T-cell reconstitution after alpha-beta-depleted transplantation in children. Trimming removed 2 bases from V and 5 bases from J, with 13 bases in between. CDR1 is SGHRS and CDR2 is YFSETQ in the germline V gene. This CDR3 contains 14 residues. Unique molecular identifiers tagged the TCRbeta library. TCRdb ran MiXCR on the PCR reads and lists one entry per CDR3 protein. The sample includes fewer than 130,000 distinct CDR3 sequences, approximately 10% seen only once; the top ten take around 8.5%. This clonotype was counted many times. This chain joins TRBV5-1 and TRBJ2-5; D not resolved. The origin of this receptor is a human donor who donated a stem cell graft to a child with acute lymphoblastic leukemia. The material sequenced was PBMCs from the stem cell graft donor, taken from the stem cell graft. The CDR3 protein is CASSFSVWKETQYF. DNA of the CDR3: TGCGCCAGCAGCTTCTCTGTGTGGAAGGAGACCCAGTACTTC.